The T cell receptor (beta chain) under discussion was sequenced for a study of cytomegalovirus exposure and HLA in healthy donors (dated by TCRdb to the late 2010s). With regard to the full study: An earlier analysis of roughly 610 of the donors reported over 250 Gb of sequence data and 90 million to 120 million unique TCR beta sequences obtained from roughly 180 million T cells. About 300 gigabases of sequencing data and around 88 million unique TCR sequences made up an early release that covered several hundred HLA-typed donors. Of the roughly 420 genotyped donors, approximately 80% were placed in the genetic ancestry cluster associated with self-reported Caucasian donors. The study aimed to test whether cataloging public T cell receptors could reveal signatures of past pathogen exposure. The study used immunosequencing to profile the T cell repertoires of approximately 690 subjects and linked those repertoires to cytomegalovirus serostatus. Along with the roughly 670-subject first cohort, a separate validation cohort of more than 90 different subjects was used. The study combined high-throughput TCR immunosequencing, statistical association of individual TCRs with disease status, and machine learning to predict cytomegalovirus infection status. In a later analysis, previously published TCR beta repertoires from several hundred donors were re-analyzed and high-resolution HLA genotyping was added so that TCR occurrence patterns could be studied. In the later analysis, no new phenotypic data were used to find candidate immune exposures; instead, reliance was placed on TCR beta sequences and their occurrence across donors. An earlier analysis of fewer than 750 of the donors used high-throughput TCR beta sequencing to judge whether each TCR beta V gene segment behaved as functional or pseudogenic. Alongside the repertoire data, information on donor age, sex, ethnicity and CMV serostatus was compiled. A later genetic analysis took genome-wide SNP genotypes for about 55% of the 666 donors and used that subset as a discovery cohort. All discovery cohort repertoires had been generated on a single sequencing platform. Class I and class II HLA loci were covered by the typing at four-digit resolution. The number of donors typed differed by locus, with about 629-630 for A, B, C, DRB1 and DQB1, roughly 550 for DQA1, 600 to 610 for DPA1, and under 490 for DPB1. Because of strong linkage in the cohort, 5 or 6 DR-DQ haplotypes were treated as single units for association and clustering. On average, around 240,000 unique TCR beta nucleotide sequences were sequenced per donor among a few hundred genotyped donors of the cohort, with roughly a sixth of those sequences being non-productive. Results the study describes overall, beyond this receptor: Some IMGT-functional V segments, including TRBV6-2 and TRBV6-3, could not be told apart with the 87-base-pair reads, so those segments were excluded. A group of highly shared sequence variants was considered likely to be a technical artifact of the sequencing pipeline. Specific HLA alleles were associated with roughly 16,000 TCR beta sequences at a false discovery rate of 0.05 in a later analysis. Cytomegalovirus status was reported to be diagnosed by the classifier with high specificity and sensitivity in both the original and validation cohorts. A few of the identified cytomegalovirus-associated TCR beta chains were confirmed in vitro to be specific for cytomegalovirus antigens. This cohort had only TCR beta chains sequenced, and the lack of alpha or paired-chain data limited which features could be detected. In a later analysis, HLA-associated TCR beta chains showed more clonal expansion and lower generation probabilities than non-associated chains that were equally common. The only immune exposure information available for the cohort was CMV serostatus. A later analysis found that most CMV-associated TCR beta chains appeared HLA-restricted, with HLA associations seemingly driven largely by CMV exposure. In a later analysis, TCR association rates were found to vary across HLA loci, with the most associated TCRs seen for DRB1 alleles and the fewest for HLA-C alleles. In the study, some 160 TCR beta chains were listed as associated with cytomegalovirus. Sequencing depth was assumed to be roughly uniform across donors in the presence/absence analyses, though that assumption may not hold. The earlier analysis of 587 of the donors excluded over 15 rarely observed V segments, including chromosome 9 orphons, because counts were too low. According to the authors, the approach could potentially be generalized to other disease states and immunological phenotypes. Several of the top co-occurrence clusters appeared to be linked to parvovirus B19, influenza, CMV and Epstein-Barr virus, according to a later analysis. In an earlier analysis of over 550 of the donors, most TCR beta V segments were observed in productive rearrangements about 87% or about 30% of the time, broadly matching IMGT annotations. Correlated functional status among segregating V segments might be attributable to linkage disequilibrium, but an unknown experimental factor could not be ruled out. HLA typing was unavailable for some donors at each locus, so association tests used only the typed subset. Most TCR sequences were observed very rarely across donors, whereas some public TCRs were present in many individuals. When HLA alleles, especially DR and DQ, strongly co-occurred, attributing TCR associations to individual alleles was difficult. Compared with the 666-donor mean, donors in an Asian-associated ancestry cluster had fewer N-insertions in productive TCRs, according to a later genetic analysis. An association between a missense DCLRE1C variant and V-gene and J-gene trimming of TCR beta chains was found in a later genetic analysis and replicated in an independent cohort. A further reported finding was that TCR beta sequences accurately predicted the HLA-A and HLA-B alleles for most subjects in the first cohort.

CDR1 SGHAT and CDR2 FQNNGV were looked up in the germline V gene. The CDR3 runs 14 amino acids, cysteine and phenylalanine included. Only CDR3 DNA is held: 42 bases, read in frame from base 1. Trimming takes 6 bases off V and 6 bases off J; junction bases not matched to a gene: 2. The cohort was made up of approximately 670 healthy bone marrow donors. All cohort members were sampled while nominally healthy, although unrecorded immune exposures were likely present. The donor tested CMV seronegative and was one of the 352 seronegative cohort members. Each donor provided a peripheral blood sample, and peripheral blood mononuclear cells were used for TCR beta sequencing. The Qiagen DNeasy Blood Extraction Kit was used to extract genomic DNA from the blood cell samples. A word on this clone: Its target antigen remains unknown. Per-nucleotide qualities are absent, and no much larger clonotype sits a single base away.

The receptor library was made with the immunoSEQ multiplex PCR assay. The multiplex PCR relied on a mix of 60 forward primers for TCR Vbeta segments and 13 reverse primers for TCR Jbeta segments. The CDR3 region of rearranged TCR beta genes was amplified from genomic DNA by a multiplex PCR assay. Amplified TCR beta libraries were sequenced as 87-base-pair reads on the Illumina HiSeq System. As for the authors' bioinformatics: A later analysis counted about 80 million unique TCR beta chains across the 650 to 700 repertoires, and around 12 million of these chains were shared by at least two donors. To remove PCR and sequencing errors, raw reads were error-corrected and collapsed into unique sequences using a nearest-neighbor algorithm that merged closely related sequences. Alignment of CDR3 sequences to IMGT reference sequences was used to assign V, D and J gene segments. For a sequence to be retained, a match of at least six nucleotides to both a V gene segment and a J gene segment was required. A rearrangement was called productive if the CDR3 had no stop codons and remained in frame with V and J, and every other rearrangement was called non-productive. CDR3 was defined by IMGT convention, running from the second conserved V-encoded cysteine to the conserved J-encoded phenylalanine. The earlier analysis of a few hundred of the donors excluded sequences that lacked an unambiguous match to a single V gene segment. In an earlier analysis of a few hundred of the donors, V segments were called functional above 56.7% productive rearrangements and were called segregating when the between-donor standard deviation exceeded 5%. To diagnose cytomegalovirus status from the catalog of TCR beta chain sequences, a statistical classification framework was built. In a later analysis, V and J genes were assigned by comparing TCR nucleotide sequences against IMGT/GENE-DB human TR gene sequences. In a later analysis, CDR3 sequences and most-parsimonious VDJ recombination scenarios were assigned using the TCRdist pipeline. In a later analysis, every TCR beta chain was defined by the combination of its CDR3 amino acid sequence and its V-gene family, and reads without a unique V-gene family were dropped. To address suspected cross-contamination and a sequencing artifact, a later analysis removed a few hundred highly shared, low-generation-probability nucleotide sequences. For each public chain, a later analysis derived a clonal expansion index from normalized ranks of inferred template counts within each repertoire. In a later analysis, generation probabilities were computed using a VDJ recombination model fitted to out-of-frame rearrangements, and the results were checked against IGoR. Hypergeometric tests were used in a later analysis to score TCR-TCR, TCR-HLA and TCR-CMV co-occurrence, with a repertoire-size bias correction applied to the TCR pairs. To estimate false discovery rates, a later analysis permuted the HLA or CMV assignments 20 times. In a later analysis, co-occurring TCRs were grouped using DBSCAN, with TCRdist sequence similarity added in when clustering inside HLA-allele-positive subsets. Co-occurrence clustering excluded repertoires with fewer than 30,000 or more than 120,000 public chains, plus five with anomalous nucleotide sharing. In its TCRdb copy, this immuneACCESS table keeps in-frame sequences only and misses some clones. Where compared with another copy, unresolved V genes explain less than half of these, and the others have no known cause. V, J and clone size derive from that table, while D and trimming were established from the DNA sequence. The sample data list roughly 200,000 clones, and about 89% of these were observed just once. The ten most abundant clones make up roughly 1% of the sample.

The TCR originated in a woman between 18 and 29 years old in good health and CMV-seronegative. The chain is encoded by TRBV11-2 joined to TRBJ2-1, with TRBD2 matching 13 junction bases. The specimen sequenced was PBMCs. The CDR3 is CASRGLAGSNEQFF. The DNA sequence follows: TGTGCCAGCAGGGGACTAGCGGGATCCAATGAGCAGTTCTTC. The full variable domain, with segments outside the CDR3 supplied by the reference TRBV11-2 and TRBJ2-1 proteins, appears as EAGVAQSPRYKIIEKRQSVAFWCNPISGHATLYWYQQILGQGPKLLIQFQNNGVVDDSQLPKDRFSAERLKGVDSTLKIQPAKLEDSAVYLCASRGLAGSNEQFFGPGTRLTVL.